The present T cell receptor (beta chain) was sequenced within a study of blood T cell repertoires in COVID-19. Study context: The samples span acute and convalescent COVID-19 from the United States, Italy and Spain. PBMCs, B-cell-depleted T cells, or T cells were the source of the cDNA or gDNA that made up the material.

Germline CDR1 LNHNV, CDR2 YYDKDF (reference sequence). CDR3 size: 15 residues. V shed 2 bases and J shed 7 bases, with 14 bases lying between them. The method was immunoSEQ multiplex PCR; TCRdb's version includes in-frame clones alone and lacks a portion of them. The sample has 150,000 or so clones; over 75% are singletons. Sample: peripheral blood. This TCR was sampled from a man in his 60s with active or convalescent COVID-19. V gene TRBV15 combines with J gene TRBJ1-4; TRBD1 might be the D (5 bases). CDR3 DNA: TGTGCCACCAGCAGAACGTTTAGGGGCAGTGAAAAACTGTTTTTT. This encodes CATSRTFRGSEKLFF.